This T cell receptor beta chain was sequenced in a study of response to subunit inactivated influenza vaccine. Worth noting for this clonotype: Its cognate antigen is unknown.

The V end lost 5 bases, the J end lost 7 bases, and 10 bases lay between the germline ends. This CDR3 is built from 12 residues. The germline gives CDR1 SGHDN, CDR2 FVKESK. TCRdb reprocessed the RT-PCR reads with MiXCR, giving one entry per CDR3 protein. The sample carries over 750,000 distinct CDR3 sequences, approximately 22% recorded once. Findings of the study overall: Few additional T cells are recruited per seasonal influenza vaccination, authors suggested.

V is TRBV14 and J is TRBJ2-3; D ambiguous. The sequence was collected from a man between 50 and 59 years old who received an inactivated influenza vaccine. Sample: PBMCs from blood, taken around 5 days after vaccination. The CDR3 coding sequence is TGTGCCAGCAGCTTTGACCGGCATACGCAGTATTTT. Its translation: CASSFDRHTQYF. The whole variable domain, remainder taken from reference TRBV14 and TRBJ2-3, is EAGVTQFPSHSVIEKGQTVTLRCDPISGHDNLYWYRRVMGKEIKFLLHFVKESKQDESGMPNNRFLAERTGGTYSTLKVQPAELEDSGVYFCASSFDRHTQYFGPGTRLTVL.